A selection of T cell receptor beta chains follows, all from one sample in a study of cytomegalovirus exposure and HLA in healthy donors. The protocol was immunoSEQ multiplex PCR, while the TCRdb copy is restricted to in-frame clones and leaves out a portion. The ten top clones account for around 1.9%, within a sample of about 160,000 clones. The sequenced material came from PBMCs. These receptors were collected from a man aged 30-40 years in good health and CMV-seronegative. Both conserved end residues are part of each CDR3. The D gene is left open where the match is weak.

V,J,D,DNA,CDR3
TRBV29-1,TRBJ2-1,TRBD1,TGCAGCGAGACCCGGACAGGGAGAGGCTCCTACAATGAGCAGTTCTTC,CSETRTGRGSYNEQFF
TRBV5-1,TRBJ1-4,NA,TGCGCCAGCAGCGCCACGACAGTTGTGGCAACTAATGAAAAACTGTTTTTT,CASSATTVVATNEKLFF
TRBV28,TRBJ1-2,NA,TGTGCCAGCAGTCAGGGAACCGAACCCTATGGCTACACCTTC,CASSQGTEPYGYTF
TRBV5-1,TRBJ2-1,NA,TGCGCCAGCAGACCGGAGTCTATCCCCTACAATGAGCAGTTCTTC,CASRPESIPYNEQFF
TRBV29-1,TRBJ1-2,NA,TGCAGCGTGGGTACAGAGATGTATGGCTACACCTTC,CSVGTEMYGYTF
TRBV5-4,TRBJ2-5,TRBD2,TGTGCCAGCAGCTTGGCCCCGGCGGGAGAGGGAGAGACCCAGTACTTC,CASSLAPAGEGETQYF
TRBV6-5,TRBJ2-7,NA,TGTGCCAGCAGTGAAGACATAAGGTCCTACGAGCAGTACTTC,CASSEDIRSYEQYF
TRBV4-3,TRBJ2-7,TRBD1,TGCGCCAGCAGCCAAGATATCAGTCGGGACAGGAACTACGAGCAGTACTTC,CASSQDISRDRNYEQYF
TRBV11-2,TRBJ1-3,NA,TGTGCCAGCAGCTTAGACCCTAGAAACACCATATATTTT,CASSLDPRNTIYF
TRBV19,TRBJ2-5,NA,TGTGCCAGTAGTGGCTGGAAGGGGGAGACCCAGTACTTC,CASSGWKGETQYF
TRBV11-2,TRBJ2-1,TRBD2,TGTGCCAGCAGCACCCCGACTAGCGGGCACAATGAGCAGTTCTTC,CASSTPTSGHNEQFF
TRBV10-3,TRBJ1-5,TRBD1,TGTGCCATCAGTCAACAGGGGTCCCGTCAGCCCCAGCATTTT,CAISQQGSRQPQHF
TRBV5-1,TRBJ1-1,TRBD1,TGCGCCAGCAGCCCGGGACAGCTTTACACTGAAGCTTTCTTT,CASSPGQLYTEAFF
TRBV4-2,TRBJ1-5,NA,TGTGCCAGCAGCCAAGATAGACTTAATCAGCCCCAGCATTTT,CASSQDRLNQPQHF
TRBV27,TRBJ1-1,TRBD1,TGTGCCAGCAGGTCCCAGGGGACAGGGATTGGTTGGTCTACTGAAGCTTTCTTT,CASRSQGTGIGWSTEAFF
TRBV7-9,TRBJ2-7,NA,TGTGCCAGCAGCGAAGGACTTCACTACGAGCAGTACTTC,CASSEGLHYEQYF
TRBV27,TRBJ2-3,NA,TGTGCCAGCAGGATGGCCGGGTCGGATACGCAGTATTTT,CASRMAGSDTQYF
TRBV7-8,TRBJ2-1,NA,TGTGCCAGCAGCGGACCAGACAGTTACAATGAGCAGTTCTTC,CASSGPDSYNEQFF
TRBV6-5,TRBJ2-5,NA,TGTGCCAGCAGTCCGACCCCGCGGGACTGGGAGACCCAGTACTTC,CASSPTPRDWETQYF
TRBV5-1,TRBJ1-2,NA,TGCGCCAGCAGCTTGATAACAACCGTGGACTATGGCTACACCTTC,CASSLITTVDYGYTF
TRBV7-2,TRBJ2-7,NA,TGTGCCAGCAGTCCCAGCGGAGGGCACTCCTACGAGCAGTACTTC,CASSPSGGHSYEQYF
TRBV7-6,TRBJ2-2,TRBD2,TGTGCCAGCACCACCACCGCGGGGGCGAACACCGGGGAGCTGTTTTTT,CASTTTAGANTGELFF
TRBV5-8,TRBJ1-2,NA,TGTGCCCTTCGGGCAGGGAACTATGGCTACACCTTC,CALRAGNYGYTF
TRBV5-4,TRBJ2-7,TRBD1,TGTGCCAGCAGCTTTGGCCAGGGGGTTTACGAGCAGTACTTC,CASSFGQGVYEQYF
TRBV6-1,TRBJ2-7,TRBD1,TGTGCCAGCAGTGAGGACAGGGGGTACGAGCAGTACTTC,CASSEDRGYEQYF
TRBV2,TRBJ1-5,TRBD1,TGTGCCAGCAGTCGTCCCGGGACAGGGGACAATCAGCCCCAGCATTTT,CASSRPGTGDNQPQHF
TRBV14,TRBJ2-2,NA,TGTGCCAGCAGCCCCCTTCAGGTCCACACCGGGGAGCTGTTTTTT,CASSPLQVHTGELFF
TRBV5-5,TRBJ1-5,NA,TGTGCCAGCAGCTTGCAGGGGTATCAGCCCCAGCATTTT,CASSLQGYQPQHF
TRBV11-2,TRBJ2-5,TRBD1,TGTGCCAGCAGCTTGGAGGACAGGGCGTGGGAGACCCAGTACTTC,CASSLEDRAWETQYF
TRBV10-1,TRBJ1-1,NA,TGCGCCAGCAGTGACCGGGTCACTGAAGCTTTCTTT,CASSDRVTEAFF
TRBV18,TRBJ1-1,NA,TGTGCCAGCTCAATGGCAACCAGGAACACTGAAGCTTTCTTT,CASSMATRNTEAFF
TRBV10-3,TRBJ1-2,NA,TGTGCCATCAGTGAGCGGGGGGGCGCCTATGGCTACACCTTC,CAISERGGAYGYTF
TRBV29-1,TRBJ1-1,NA,TGCAGCGTCCAAAAGCTAGACAGGAACACTGAAGCTTTCTTT,CSVQKLDRNTEAFF
TRBV6-1,TRBJ2-7,NA,TGTGCCAGCAGTGAAAAGGACTTTGGCTACGAGCAGTACTTC,CASSEKDFGYEQYF
TRBV29-1,TRBJ2-1,TRBD2,TGCAGCGTTGAATCCCGGGGGGGGACTAGCGGGTACAATGAGCAGTTCTTC,CSVESRGGTSGYNEQFF
TRBV5-6,TRBJ1-5,NA,TGTGCCAGCAGCAGAACAGGGATTTTCGGGCCCCAGCATTTT,CASSRTGIFGPQHF
TRBV10-3,TRBJ2-4,TRBD2,TGTGCCATCAGTGAGGCGGGAGGAGGCAAAAACATTCAGTACTTC,CAISEAGGGKNIQYF
TRBV5-4,TRBJ2-7,TRBD2,TGTGCCAGCAGCCCGGGGGGGACTAGGGGCTCCTACGAGCAGTACTTC,CASSPGGTRGSYEQYF
TRBV6-1,TRBJ2-7,TRBD1,TGTGCCAGCAGACCGGGACAGACCTACGAGCAGTACTTC,CASRPGQTYEQYF
TRBV2,TRBJ1-4,NA,TGTGCCAGCACCGGACAGTATGAAAAACTGTTTTTT,CASTGQYEKLFF
TRBV4-1,TRBJ1-4,NA,TGCGCCAGCAGCCAAGTTGAGCCAGGGCCTCCTGAAAAACTGTTTTTT,CASSQVEPGPPEKLFF
TRBV5-1,TRBJ2-1,TRBD2,TGCGCCAGCAGCCCTAGCGGGAGGTTAAATGAGCAGTTCTTC,CASSPSGRLNEQFF
TRBV9,TRBJ1-1,NA,TGTGCCAGCAGCGTAGGCGAGGGGGTTGTGCAAAATAGAGCTTTCTTT,CASSVGEGVVQNRAFF
TRBV5-1,TRBJ2-1,NA,TGCGCCAGCGGTCAAGGGGGTACCAATGAGCAGTTCTTC,CASGQGGTNEQFF
TRBV4-3,TRBJ1-2,NA,TGCGCCAGCGGTCAAGGGCCGGGGGAGGGTTATGGCTACACCTTC,CASGQGPGEGYGYTF